This record concerns one T cell receptor (beta chain) sequence. Its recognized antigen is unknown. Per-nucleotide qualities are absent, and no much larger clonotype sits a single base away. The library was made by the immunoSEQ multiplex PCR assay. For most patients, genomic DNA was isolated using the Qiagen DNeasy Blood and Tissue Kit and was shipped frozen to Adaptive Biotechnologies for TCR sequencing. Adaptive Biotechnologies carried out high-throughput TCR-beta CDR3 sequencing of genomic DNA for most patients. On the authors' methods: TCR sequencing data were retrieved from Adaptive's ImmunoSEQ software for roughly 20 patients, whereas a few other patients were processed with MiXCR and VDJtools. CD4 versus CD8 sorting errors were corrected by removing sequences found in both subsets at a frequency ratio below 5:1. CDR3 nucleotide sequences shared between donor and recipient were removed because the origin of such sequences could not be assigned. To be classed as alloreactive, a clone needed at least 2-fold expansion over unstimulated cells and a minimum CFSE-low frequency of 0.002% (template counts) or 0.001% (read counts). Clones were considered mappable if detected in sequenced pre-transplant spleen, lymph node, or MLR CFSE-low populations of the donor or recipient. The cumulative frequency of alloreactive clones was calculated as a percentage of all sequences, weighted by copy number. TCRdb obtained this table from immuneACCESS and retained in-frame rearrangements with V and J assigned. These tables miss some clones; where compared with another copy, unresolved V genes account for less than half of the shortfall, and the remainder is unexplained. From that table come the V and J calls and clone size; the DNA was used to work out D and trimming. The sample includes roughly 120,000 clones, with around 90% observed a single time. The ten most abundant clones make up 0.2% to 0.25% of the sample.

This record comes from a study of graft-versus-host responses after intestinal transplantation (dated by TCRdb to the early 2020s). As for the study more broadly: Multivisceral, liver-intestinal, or isolated intestinal transplants were received by the recipients. To identify alloreactive clones, pre-transplant mixed lymphocyte reaction products were sequenced and then compared with unstimulated pre-transplant donor and recipient T cells. Graft-versus-host and host-versus-graft alloreactive T cell clones were tracked in the graft, circulation and bone marrow after intestinal transplantation using bulk TCR-beta CDR3 sequencing. Anti-thymocyte globulin induction was given to all recipients, followed by maintenance tacrolimus and steroids for about 3 years. Instead of going to the commercial service, samples from a few later patients were sequenced in-house on an Illumina MiSeq and processed with MiXCR. The cohort enrolled about two dozen intestinal transplant recipients, one of whom was a retransplant, and a few patients without pretransplant specimens were excluded. Donor T cell macrochimerism was defined as a peak of at least 4% donor T cells among recipient peripheral blood mononuclear cells. General conclusions and limits of the study: Conclusions were limited by the relatively low number and heterogeneity of intestinal transplant patients. Early after transplant, peak levels of circulating GvH clones were associated with declines in HvG clones. GvH clones were found in recipient bone marrow, and some of the GvH clones appeared earlier in ileal mucosa or blood, which is consistent with an intestinal mucosal origin. Patients with donor T cell macrochimerism had high GvH to HvG T cell clonal ratios in their allografts.

In the paper's terms, the time point label means: cells obtained before transplantation from donor or recipient. CD3+CD4+ and CD3+CD8+ populations were FACS-sorted from unstimulated pre-transplant donor and recipient cells taken from spleen or lymph nodes. The CDR3 goes from the cysteine to the phenylalanine over 18 residues. The only DNA kept is the CDR3, 54 bases in frame from the first base. Germline trimming amounts to 2 bases on V and 5 bases on J, with 12 as the count of junction bases outside the gene matches. CDR1 and CDR2, looked up from the germline V gene, are SGHTA and FQGNSA. The clonotype comes from a human donor who was the organ donor for an intestinal transplant. The rearrangement combines TRBV7-2 with TRBJ2-5, with 12 bases matching TRBD2. The sample consisted of unstimulated CD4+ T cells sorted from spleen or lymph node cells, taken before transplant. The nucleotides are TGTGCCAGCAGCTTATCGCCTAGCGGGAGGGCCATAGCGGAGACCCAGTACTTC. It specifies CASSLSPSGRAIAETQYF. Joined to the reference TRBV7-2 and TRBJ2-5 proteins, this CDR3 gives the full variable domain: GAGVSQSPSNKVTEKGKDVELRCDPISGHTALYWYRQSLGQGLEFLIYFQGNSAPDKSGLPSDRFSAERTGGSVSTLTIQRTQQEDSAVYLCASSLSPSGRAIAETQYFGPGTRLLVL.